This T cell receptor (beta chain) was sequenced in a study of blood T cell repertoires in COVID-19. Study context: Samples came from the United States, Italy and Spain, spanning acute and convalescent COVID-19. From T cells, B-cell-depleted T cells, or PBMCs came the material, which was cDNA or gDNA.

Authors' analysis steps: For nucleated cells, counts were estimated from reference gene primer amplification. Clones were read by immunoSEQ multiplex PCR, and TCRdb kept only the in-frame ones, dropping some. That table supplies the V and J calls and clone size; D and trimming were determined from the DNA. The sample shows 150,000 to 200,000 clones, over 65% of them seen only once. This clone was seen only once. Sequenced sample: peripheral blood. This clonotype originated in a man aged 55 to 70 with acute or convalescent COVID-19.

The CDR3 loop reads CSGQAGGSYNEQFF. The CDR3 DNA reads as TGCAGCGGGCAAGCGGGGGGCTCCTACAATGAGCAGTTCTTC. The chain carries TRBV29-1 and TRBJ2-1, with 9 positions matching TRBD2. This CDR3 has 14 residues. Germline lookup yields CDR1 SQVTM and CDR2 ANQGSEA. Germline trimming cut 7 bases from V and 0 bases from J; bases unmatched to any gene: 4.